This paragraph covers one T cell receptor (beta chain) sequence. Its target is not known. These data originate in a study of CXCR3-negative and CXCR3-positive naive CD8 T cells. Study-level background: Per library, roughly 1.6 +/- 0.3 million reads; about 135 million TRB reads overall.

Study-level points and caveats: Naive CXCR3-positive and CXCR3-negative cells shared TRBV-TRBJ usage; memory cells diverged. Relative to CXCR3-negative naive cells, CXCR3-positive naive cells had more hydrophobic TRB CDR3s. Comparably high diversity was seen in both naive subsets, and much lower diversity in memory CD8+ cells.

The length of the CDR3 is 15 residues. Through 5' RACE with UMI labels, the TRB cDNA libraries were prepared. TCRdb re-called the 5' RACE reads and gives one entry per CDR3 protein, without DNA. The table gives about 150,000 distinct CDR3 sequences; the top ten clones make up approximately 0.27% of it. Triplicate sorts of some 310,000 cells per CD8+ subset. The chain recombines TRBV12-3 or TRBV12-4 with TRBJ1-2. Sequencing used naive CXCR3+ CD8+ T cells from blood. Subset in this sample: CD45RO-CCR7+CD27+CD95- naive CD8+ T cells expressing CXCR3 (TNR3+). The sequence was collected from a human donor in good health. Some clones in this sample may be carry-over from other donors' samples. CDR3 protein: CASSLDPRSPYGYTF.